This T cell receptor beta chain stems from a study of cytomegalovirus exposure and HLA in healthy donors. The PCR was carried out with 60 Vbeta primers and 13 Jbeta primers. Profiling relied on immunoSEQ multiplex PCR, and the TCRdb table lists in-frame clones only, not all of them. The sample contains about 130,000 clones, 70% to 80% of which appear only once. Germline loops: CDR1 SGHDT, CDR2 YYEEEE. Germline trimming cut 2 bases from V and 7 bases from J; bases unmatched to any gene: 7. The CDR3 has 16 residues. Of note for this clone: Its cognate antigen is unknown.

Study-wide results and limits: A later analysis reportedly found fewer N-insertions in an Asian-associated ancestry cluster than the roughly 730-donor mean.

Sequenced input: PBMCs. The receptor was isolated from a human donor in good health. V gene TRBV5-6 combines with J gene TRBJ1-6, with 9 bases identical to TRBD1. CDR3 amino acids: CASSFGTGRLNSPLHF. The DNA of the CDR3 is TGTGCCAGCAGCTTCGGGACAGGGAGGTTGAATTCACCCCTCCACTTT. The variable domain in full, with the rest retrieved from reference TRBV5-6 and TRBJ1-6, is DAGVTQSPTHLIKTRGQQVTLRCSPKSGHDTVSWYQQALGQGPQFIFQYYEEEERQRGNFPDRFSGHQFPNYSSELNVNALLLGDSALYLCASSFGTGRLNSPLHFGNGTRLTVT.